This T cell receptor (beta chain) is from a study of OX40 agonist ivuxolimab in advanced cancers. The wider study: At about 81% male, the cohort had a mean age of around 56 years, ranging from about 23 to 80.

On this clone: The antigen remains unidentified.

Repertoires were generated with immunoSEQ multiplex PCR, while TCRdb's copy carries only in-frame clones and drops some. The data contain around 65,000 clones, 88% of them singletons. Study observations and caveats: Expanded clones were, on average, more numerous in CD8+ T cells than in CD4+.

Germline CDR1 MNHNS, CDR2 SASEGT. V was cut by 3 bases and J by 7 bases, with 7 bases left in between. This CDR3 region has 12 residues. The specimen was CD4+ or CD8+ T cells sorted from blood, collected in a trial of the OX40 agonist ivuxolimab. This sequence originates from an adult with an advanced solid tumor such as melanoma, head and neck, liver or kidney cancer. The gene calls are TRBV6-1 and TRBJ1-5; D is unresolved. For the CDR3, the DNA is TGTGCCAGCAGTGAGAATGGGCAGCCCCAGCATTTT. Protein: CASSENGQPQHF.